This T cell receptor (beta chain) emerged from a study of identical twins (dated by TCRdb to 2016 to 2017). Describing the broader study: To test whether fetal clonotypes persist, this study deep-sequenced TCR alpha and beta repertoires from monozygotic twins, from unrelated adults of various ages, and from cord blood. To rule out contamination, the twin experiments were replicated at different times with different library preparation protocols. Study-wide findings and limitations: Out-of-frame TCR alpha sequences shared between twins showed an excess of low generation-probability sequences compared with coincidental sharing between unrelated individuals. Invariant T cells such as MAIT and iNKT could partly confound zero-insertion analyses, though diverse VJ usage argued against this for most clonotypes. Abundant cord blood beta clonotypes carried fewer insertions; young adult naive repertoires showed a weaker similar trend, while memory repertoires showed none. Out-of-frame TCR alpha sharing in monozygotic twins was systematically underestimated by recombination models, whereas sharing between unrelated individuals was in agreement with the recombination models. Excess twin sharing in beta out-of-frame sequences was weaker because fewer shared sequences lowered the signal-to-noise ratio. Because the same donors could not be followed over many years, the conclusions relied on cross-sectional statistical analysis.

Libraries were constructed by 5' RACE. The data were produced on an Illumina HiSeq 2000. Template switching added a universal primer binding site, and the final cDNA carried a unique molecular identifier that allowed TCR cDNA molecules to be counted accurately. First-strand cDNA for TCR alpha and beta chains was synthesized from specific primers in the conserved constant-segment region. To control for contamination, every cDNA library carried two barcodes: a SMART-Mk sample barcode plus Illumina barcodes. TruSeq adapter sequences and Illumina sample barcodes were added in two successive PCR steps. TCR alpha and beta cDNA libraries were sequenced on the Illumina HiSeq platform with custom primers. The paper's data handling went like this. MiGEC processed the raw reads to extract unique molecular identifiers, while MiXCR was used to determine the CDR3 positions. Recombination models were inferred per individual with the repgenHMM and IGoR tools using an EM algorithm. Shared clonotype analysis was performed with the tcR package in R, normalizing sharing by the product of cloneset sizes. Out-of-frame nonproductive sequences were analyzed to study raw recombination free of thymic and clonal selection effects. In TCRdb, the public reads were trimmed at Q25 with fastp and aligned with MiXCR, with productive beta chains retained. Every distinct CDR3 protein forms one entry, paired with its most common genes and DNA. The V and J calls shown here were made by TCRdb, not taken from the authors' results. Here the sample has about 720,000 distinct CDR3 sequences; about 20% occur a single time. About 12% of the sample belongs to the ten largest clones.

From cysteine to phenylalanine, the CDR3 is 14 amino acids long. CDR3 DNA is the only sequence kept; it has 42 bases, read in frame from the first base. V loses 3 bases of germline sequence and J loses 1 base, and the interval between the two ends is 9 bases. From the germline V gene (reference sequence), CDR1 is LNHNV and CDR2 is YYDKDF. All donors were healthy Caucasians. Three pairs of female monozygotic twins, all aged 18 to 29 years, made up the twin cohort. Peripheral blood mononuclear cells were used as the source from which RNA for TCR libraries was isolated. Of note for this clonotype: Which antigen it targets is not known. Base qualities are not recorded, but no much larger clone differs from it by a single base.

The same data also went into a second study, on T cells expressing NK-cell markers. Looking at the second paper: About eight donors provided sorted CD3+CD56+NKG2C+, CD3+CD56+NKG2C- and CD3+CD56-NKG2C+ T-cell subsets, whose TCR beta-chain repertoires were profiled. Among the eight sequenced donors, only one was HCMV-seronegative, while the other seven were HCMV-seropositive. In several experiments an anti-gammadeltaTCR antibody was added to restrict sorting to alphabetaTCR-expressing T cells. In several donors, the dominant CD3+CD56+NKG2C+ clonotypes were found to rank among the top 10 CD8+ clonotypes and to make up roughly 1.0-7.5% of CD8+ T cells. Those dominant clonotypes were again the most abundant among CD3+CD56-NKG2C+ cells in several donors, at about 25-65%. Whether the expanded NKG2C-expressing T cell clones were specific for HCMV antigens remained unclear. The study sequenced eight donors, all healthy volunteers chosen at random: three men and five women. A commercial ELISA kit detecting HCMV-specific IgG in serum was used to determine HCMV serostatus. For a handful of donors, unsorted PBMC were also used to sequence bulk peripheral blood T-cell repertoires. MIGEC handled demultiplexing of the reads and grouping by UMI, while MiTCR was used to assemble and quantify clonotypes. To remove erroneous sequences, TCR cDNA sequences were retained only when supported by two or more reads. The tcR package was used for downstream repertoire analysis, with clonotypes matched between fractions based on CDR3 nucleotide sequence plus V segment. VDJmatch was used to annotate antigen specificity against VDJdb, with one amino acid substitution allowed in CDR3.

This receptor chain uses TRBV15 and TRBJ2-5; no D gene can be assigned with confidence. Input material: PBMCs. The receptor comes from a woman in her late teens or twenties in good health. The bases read TGTGCCACCAGCAGGGAACACCTCCAAGAGACCCAGTACTTC. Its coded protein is CATSREHLQETQYF.